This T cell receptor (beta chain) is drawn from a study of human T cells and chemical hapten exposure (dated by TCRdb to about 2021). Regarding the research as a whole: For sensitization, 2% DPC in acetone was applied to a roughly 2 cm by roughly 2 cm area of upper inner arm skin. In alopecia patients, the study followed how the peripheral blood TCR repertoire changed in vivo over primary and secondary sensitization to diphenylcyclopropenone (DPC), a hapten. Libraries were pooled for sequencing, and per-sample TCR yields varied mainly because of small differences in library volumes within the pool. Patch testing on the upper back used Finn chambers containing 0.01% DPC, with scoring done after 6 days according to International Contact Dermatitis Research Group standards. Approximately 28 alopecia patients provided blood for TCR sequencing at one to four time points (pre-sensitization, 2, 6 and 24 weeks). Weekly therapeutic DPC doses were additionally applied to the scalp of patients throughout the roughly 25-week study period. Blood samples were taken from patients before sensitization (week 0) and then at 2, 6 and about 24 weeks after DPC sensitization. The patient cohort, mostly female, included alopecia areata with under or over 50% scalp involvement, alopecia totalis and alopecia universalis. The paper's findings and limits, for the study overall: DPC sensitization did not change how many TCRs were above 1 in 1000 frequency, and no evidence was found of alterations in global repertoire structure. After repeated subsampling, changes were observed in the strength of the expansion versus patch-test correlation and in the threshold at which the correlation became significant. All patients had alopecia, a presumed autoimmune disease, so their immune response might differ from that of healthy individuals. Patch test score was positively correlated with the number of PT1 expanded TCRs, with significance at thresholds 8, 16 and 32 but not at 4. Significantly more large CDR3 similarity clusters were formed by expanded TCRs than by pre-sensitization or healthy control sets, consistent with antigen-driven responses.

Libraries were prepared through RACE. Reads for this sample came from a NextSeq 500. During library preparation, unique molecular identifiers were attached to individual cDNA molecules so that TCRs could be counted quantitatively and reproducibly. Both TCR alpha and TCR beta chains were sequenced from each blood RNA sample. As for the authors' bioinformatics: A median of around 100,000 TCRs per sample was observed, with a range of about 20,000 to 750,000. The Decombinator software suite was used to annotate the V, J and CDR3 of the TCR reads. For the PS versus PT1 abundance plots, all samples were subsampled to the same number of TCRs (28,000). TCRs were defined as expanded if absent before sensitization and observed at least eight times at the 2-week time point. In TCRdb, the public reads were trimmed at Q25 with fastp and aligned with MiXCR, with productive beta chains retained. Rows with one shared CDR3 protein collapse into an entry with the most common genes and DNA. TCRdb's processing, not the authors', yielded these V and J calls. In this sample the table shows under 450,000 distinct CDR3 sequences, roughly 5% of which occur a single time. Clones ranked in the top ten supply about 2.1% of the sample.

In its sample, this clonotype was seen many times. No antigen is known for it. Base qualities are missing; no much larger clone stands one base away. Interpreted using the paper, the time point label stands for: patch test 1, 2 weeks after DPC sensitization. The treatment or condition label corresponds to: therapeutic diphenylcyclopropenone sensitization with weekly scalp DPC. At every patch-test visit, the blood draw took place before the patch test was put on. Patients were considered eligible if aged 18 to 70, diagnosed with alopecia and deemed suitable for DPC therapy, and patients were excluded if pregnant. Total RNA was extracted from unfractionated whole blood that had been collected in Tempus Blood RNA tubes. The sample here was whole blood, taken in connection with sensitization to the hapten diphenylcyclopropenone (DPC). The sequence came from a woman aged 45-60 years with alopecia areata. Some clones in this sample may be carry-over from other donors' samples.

The nucleotide sequence is TGTGCCAGCAGCTCGATACAGGGCTACGAGCAGTACTTC. Its translation is CASSSIQGYEQYF. Recombination linked TRBV6-2 or TRBV6-3 to TRBJ2-7; perhaps TRBD1 is the D gene, with 6 bases matching. Reading the germline V gene gives CDR1 MNHEY and CDR2 SVGEGT. A distance of 12 bases separates the germline ends of V and J, which lose 6 bases and 3 bases respectively. The CDR3 goes from the cysteine to the phenylalanine over 13 residues. CDR3 DNA is the only sequence kept; it has 39 bases, read in frame from the first base.